These 10 T cell receptor beta chains share one sample of origin, sequenced in a study of cytomegalovirus exposure and HLA in healthy donors. Primers included in the PCR were 60 Vbeta and 13 Jbeta primers. Clones were sequenced by immunoSEQ multiplex PCR, and TCRdb holds only the in-frame ones, with some missing. The sample shows fewer than 200,000 clones, around 72% of them seen only once. Sequencing used PBMCs. These receptor sequences come from a man aged 35 to 55 in good health and CMV-seropositive.

The sample holds a few counts of this clone. Other DNA variants within this sample encode the same CDR3. The J gene is TRBJ2-1, the V gene TRBV7-9; D unresolved. The ends were cut back, 5 bases at V and 6 bases at J, with 5 bases in the middle. Germline lookup yields CDR1 SEHNR and CDR2 FQNEAQ (reference sequence). The CDR3 length is 11 residues. CDR3 bases: TGTGCCAGCAGCCCATCCAATGAGCAGTTCTTC. Translated, it gives CASSPSNEQFF.

The rearrangement uses TRBV5-6 and TRBJ1-2, with 7 nucleotides matching TRBD1. The CDR3 runs to 12 residues. J gave up 7 bases and V 7 bases, and 7 bases lay outside the gene matches. CDR1 is SGHDT and CDR2 is YYEEEE in the germline V gene. The CDR3 DNA is TGTGCCAGCGGTACAGGGGTTAGTGGCTACACCTTC. Its protein is CASGTGVSGYTF.

V is TRBV4-1 and J is TRBJ1-5, with 7 bases matching TRBD1. The V segment lost 1 base and the J segment 5 bases; nucleotides outside the gene matches: 8. The CDR3 is 16 amino acids. Looked up from germline, CDR1 is MGHRA and CDR2 is YSYEKL. The CDR3 loop reads CASSQGPGQSYQPQHF. The CDR3 DNA sequence: TGCGCCAGCAGCCAAGGTCCGGGACAGTCTTATCAGCCCCAGCATTTT.

The CDR3 here is CASSFAPGTNEKLFF. CDR3 DNA: TGTGCCAGCAGCTTTGCCCCGGGGACTAATGAAAAACTGTTTTTT. The rearrangement joins TRBV7-9 to TRBJ1-4; D is unclear. The CDR3 runs 15 residues. Germline CDR1 SEHNR, CDR2 FQNEAQ (reference sequence). With 3 bases removed from V and 2 bases from J, the gap between germline ends came to 10 bases.

This clone showed up just once. Within the sample, other DNA sequences also encode this same CDR3. The rearrangement uses TRBV7-9 and TRBJ1-5; no clear D. V gave up 3 bases and J gave up 5 bases, with 8 bases separating them. The CDR3 is 13 amino acids. The germline V gene has CDR1 SEHNR and CDR2 FQNEAQ (reference sequence). As DNA, the CDR3 is TGTGCCAGCAGCTTGGAGGGCGATCAGCCCCAGCATTTT. It codes for CASSLEGDQPQHF.

The J gene is TRBJ1-5, the V gene TRBV23-1; TRBD1 matches at 7 bases. TRBV23-1 is an ORF for which the function is uncertain. The CDR3 loop spans 17 amino acids. With V trimmed by 2 bases and J by 0 bases, 7 bases remained unmatched. The CDR3 coding sequence is TGCGCCAGCAGTCAAAGGGGGACAGAGTATAGCAATCAGCCCCAGCATTTT. Translated, it gives CASSQRGTEYSNQPQHF.

This clone has only a few counts. V is TRBV9 and J is TRBJ1-1, with 11 bases identical to TRBD1. Trimming at V came to 3 bases and at J to 4 bases, leaving 5 bases not matched to a gene. This CDR3 is 15 amino acids long. Germline CDR1 and CDR2: SGDLS and YYNGEE. CDR3 loop: CASSAGTGGPTEAFF. The DNA for the CDR3 is TGTGCCAGCAGCGCTGGGACAGGGGGGCCCACTGAAGCTTTCTTT.

The chain links TRBV15 to TRBJ2-3, with 7 bases lining up with TRBD2. The CDR3 runs to 15 residues. CDR1 and CDR2 from the germline V gene are LNHNV and YYDKDF (reference sequence). V gave up 1 base and J gave up 9 bases; unmatched junction bases: 10. CDR3 amino acids: CATSRGPPGRETQYF. CDR3 in DNA: TGTGCCACCAGCAGAGGACCTCCGGGGAGGGAGACGCAGTATTTT.

The chain has TRBV5-5 and TRBJ1-2, with TRBD1 matching over 12 bases. CDR3 length: 15 amino acids. Trimming removed 3 bases from V and 4 bases from J; junction bases left unmatched: 4. Germline lookup yields CDR1 SGHKS and CDR2 YYEKEE (reference sequence). The CDR3 spells CASSSGTGGVYGYTF. The DNA for the CDR3 is TGTGCCAGCAGCTCCGGGACAGGGGGCGTCTATGGCTACACCTTC.

This chain links TRBV6-1 with TRBJ1-6; D remains ambiguous. This CDR3 has 13 residues. Germline-derived CDR1 and CDR2 are MNHNS and SASEGT. V was trimmed by 0 bases and J by 17 bases, leaving 14 bases between them. CDR3 sequence (DNA): TGTGCCAGCAGTGAAGCAGCCCTCACTGAGGTCCACTTT. It translates to CASSEAALTEVHF.